The 27 T cell receptor beta chains below all came from one sample that was sequenced in a study of cytomegalovirus exposure and HLA in healthy donors. Vbeta (60) and Jbeta (13) primers were used in the PCR. The assay was immunoSEQ multiplex PCR, and TCRdb's table has in-frame clones only and misses some. The sample has about 170,000 clones; around 62% are singletons. The sequencing input was PBMCs. The receptors were sampled from a man aged 40-49 years in good health and CMV-seronegative.

The chain carries TRBV2 and TRBJ2-3; tentative D call: TRBD1 (6 bases). This CDR3 has 14 amino acids. CDR1 is SNHLY and CDR2 is FYNNEI in the germline V gene. V was cut by 5 bases and J by 1 base, with 10 bases left in between. CDR3 in DNA: TGTGCCAGCAGTCCCCGGACAGGCACAGATACGCAGTATTTT. It translates to CASSPRTGTDTQYF.

A note on this clone: At one of its ends the junction is not consistent with the germline gene, which may arise from a read error. The rearrangement uses TRBV7-7 and TRBJ2-7, with 8 bases matching TRBD2. This CDR3 spans 15 amino acids. The germline gives CDR1 SSHAT, CDR2 FNYEAQ (reference sequence). The CDR3 spells CASSPGTRGGGEQYF. CDR3 in DNA: TGTGCTAGCAGCCCCGGGACTAGAGGTGGGGGCGAGCAGTACTTC.

This clone was recorded a few times. The rearrangement uses TRBV29-1 and TRBJ2-1, with 7 bases lining up with TRBD1. CDR1 and CDR2 (germline): SQVTM, ANQGSEA. This CDR3 has 13 amino acids. Germline trimming cut 2 bases from V and 5 bases from J; bases unmatched to any gene: 3. CDR3 amino acids: CSVERDRDNEQFF. Written as DNA, the CDR3 is TGCAGCGTTGAACGGGACAGAGACAATGAGCAGTTCTTC.

The chain links TRBV5-1 to TRBJ1-6, with no clear D. Germline loops: CDR1 SGHRS, CDR2 YFSETQ. The CDR3 is 15 amino acids. V was trimmed by 0 bases and J by 9 bases, leaving 13 bases between them. The CDR3 nucleotides are TGCGCCAGCAGCTTGGCCGGAGGGCGAGTTTCACCCCTCCACTTT. As protein: CASSLAGGRVSPLHF.

This chain connects TRBV7-9 to TRBJ1-1; 8 bases are a match to TRBD1. Germline V gene lookup returns CDR1 SEHNR and CDR2 FQNEAQ (reference sequence). V was clipped by 5 bases and J by 3 bases; unmatched bases: 5. The CDR3 sequence is 14 residues long. CDR3 sequence: CASSRQQGDTEAFF. In DNA form, the CDR3 reads TGTGCCAGCAGCCGACAACAGGGGGACACTGAAGCTTTCTTT.

This chain connects TRBV7-2 to TRBJ2-7, with D perhaps TRBD1 (5 bases). Trimming cost V 5 bases and J 0 bases, with 14 bases left between them. Germline CDR1 reads SGHTA; CDR2 reads FQGNSA. This CDR3 is 15 amino acids long. The CDR3 region has the DNA TGTGCCAGCAGCGCCCGGACACTTAGCTCCTACGAGCAGTACTTC. It codes for CASSARTLSSYEQYF.

The rearrangement uses TRBV10-3 and TRBJ2-5; no clear D gene. The CDR3 spans 12 residues. Germline V lookup: CDR1 ENHRY, CDR2 SYGVKD. Trimming took off 3 bases at V and 2 bases at J, with 4 bases between the two ends. This CDR3 reads CAISDLQETQYF. For the CDR3, the DNA is TGTGCCATCAGTGATCTTCAAGAGACCCAGTACTTC.

This clone was recorded a few times. V usage is TRBV5-1 and J usage is TRBJ2-3, with 8 positions matching TRBD1. V was clipped by 3 bases and J by 0 bases; unmatched bases: 3. Germline V gene data show CDR1 as SGHRS and CDR2 as YFSETQ. The CDR3 runs 15 residues. The CDR3 protein is CASSSGQGSTDTQYF. CDR3 DNA: TGCGCCAGCAGCTCCGGACAGGGTAGCACAGATACGCAGTATTTT.

This clone appeared a single time. This sequence joins TRBV20-1 and TRBJ1-4; D is ambiguous. CDR3 length equals 10 residues. V lost 6 bases and J lost 3, with 2 bases in between. Germline CDR1 DFQATT, CDR2 SNEGSKA (reference sequence). The CDR3 loop is CSASNEKLFF. Here the CDR3 DNA reads TGCAGTGCCTCTAATGAAAAACTGTTTTTT.

Here the CDR3 reads CASSLTYAGGSTEAFF. CDR3 nucleotide sequence: TGCGCCAGCAGCTTGACGTATGCCGGGGGGTCCACTGAAGCTTTCTTT. This sequence joins TRBV5-1 and TRBJ1-1, with a tentative D call TRBD1 (5 bases). The CDR3 length is 16 residues. Germline-derived CDR1 and CDR2 are SGHRS and YFSETQ. The V and J ends lost 1 base and 4 bases respectively, with 17 bases between them.

The genes are TRBV29-1 and TRBJ2-6, with a tentative D call TRBD1 (5 bases). V lost 4 bases and J lost 2, with 12 bases in between. Germline V gene lookup returns CDR1 SQVTM and CDR2 ANQGSEA. CDR3 size: 15 residues. CDR3 DNA: TGCAGCGTTGGTTTCAGGGCCACTGGGGCCAACGTCCTGACTTTC. It yields the protein CSVGFRATGANVLTF. Variable domain in full (rest from reference TRBV29-1 and TRBJ2-6): SAVISQKPSRDICQRGTSLTIQCQVDSQVTMMFWYRQQPGQSLTLIATANQGSEATYESGFVIDKFPISRPNLTFSTLTVSNMSPEDSSIYLCSVGFRATGANVLTFGAGSRLTVL.

This rearrangement joins TRBV7-8 to TRBJ2-5, with 13 bases fitting TRBD2. CDR3 length equals 19 residues. Trimming removed 5 bases from V and 5 bases from J; junction bases left unmatched: 17. From germline, CDR1 is SGHVS and CDR2 FQNEAQ. CDR3 region: CASSPRRTSGRRGWETQYF. CDR3 nucleotides: TGTGCCAGCAGCCCCCGTCGGACTAGCGGGAGAAGAGGGTGGGAGACCCAGTACTTC.

The chain carries TRBV29-1 and TRBJ2-1; D possibly corresponds to TRBD2 (6 bases). CDR3 length: 17 residues. Looked up from germline, CDR1 is SQVTM and CDR2 is ANQGSEA. Trimming removed 4 bases at V and 0 bases at J, with 19 bases between. The CDR3 spells CSVAGTGEQYSYNEQFF. The CDR3 DNA sequence: TGCAGCGTTGCCGGGACTGGCGAACAATACTCCTACAATGAGCAGTTCTTC.

This clone was seen a handful of times. CDR3 coding DNA: TGTGCCAGCAGCTTAGAGTGGTCGGCGAACACCGGGGAGCTGTTTTTT. It yields the protein CASSLEWSANTGELFF. This chain uses TRBV11-2 with TRBJ2-2; D call uncertain. The CDR3 is 16 amino acids. The germline gives CDR1 SGHAT, CDR2 FQNNGV. Deletions cut 0 bases from V and 0 bases from J, with 8 bases between. The full variable domain, its missing parts supplied by reference TRBV11-2 and TRBJ2-2, is EAGVAQSPRYKIIEKRQSVAFWCNPISGHATLYWYQQILGQGPKLLIQFQNNGVVDDSQLPKDRFSAERLKGVDSTLKIQPAKLEDSAVYLCASSLEWSANTGELFFGEGSRLTVL.

The chain links TRBV14 to TRBJ1-1; the match to TRBD1 covers 12 bases. This CDR3 comprises 15 residues. V shed 4 bases and J 5 bases; nucleotides not matched to a gene: 5. CDR1 and CDR2 (germline): SGHDN, FVKESK. CDR3 bases: TGTGCCAGCAGCCCCGGGACAGGGGGCGAAACTGAAGCTTTCTTT. Encoded protein: CASSPGTGGETEAFF.

CDR3 DNA: TGTGCCAGTAGTCGAGGGGCCGGGAGGCCTAGCAATCAGCCCCAGCATTTT. This gives the protein CASSRGAGRPSNQPQHF. V usage is TRBV19 and J usage is TRBJ1-5; TRBD1 is a possible D gene (5 bases). Germline CDR1 reads LNHDA; CDR2 reads SQIVND (reference sequence). This CDR3 has 17 amino acids. Trimming took 5 bases from V and 0 from J, leaving 17 bases between them.

With respect to this clone: The germline gene is not matched at one end of the junction; a read error may be the cause. The chain joins TRBV7-9 to TRBJ2-1; TRBD2 matches at 11 bases. In germline, CDR1 is SEHNR, CDR2 FQNEAQ (reference sequence). CDR3 length equals 15 residues. CDR3 amino acids: CSSSLDLAGGNEQFF. The CDR3 nucleotides are TGTTCCAGCAGCTTAGACCTAGCGGGGGGCAATGAGCAGTTCTTC.

The chain couples TRBV14 to TRBJ2-3, with 11 bases lining up with TRBD2. CDR1 SGHDN and CDR2 FVKESK come from the germline V gene. V shed 4 bases and J 3 bases; nucleotides not matched to a gene: 3. The CDR3 has 15 residues. CDR3 in amino acids: CASSLLAGETDTQYF. CDR3 coding DNA: TGTGCCAGCAGCCTACTAGCGGGAGAGACAGATACGCAGTATTTT.

This sequence joins TRBV29-1 and TRBJ1-2; tentatively, D is TRBD1 (5 bases). The V gene lost 7 bases and the J gene lost 1 base, with 13 bases spanning the gap. The CDR3 length is 13 residues. Germline CDR1 reads SQVTM; CDR2 reads ANQGSEA. The CDR3 region has the DNA TGCAGCGCCTTGACGGGGGGTAACTATGGCTACACCTTC. Its translation: CSALTGGNYGYTF.

This clone was counted once. The chain recombines TRBV5-4 with TRBJ1-3, with D perhaps TRBD1 (6 bases). V was pared by 0 bases and J by 0 bases, with 13 bases between. This CDR3 spans 17 amino acids. Germline CDR1 SGHNT, CDR2 YYREEE (reference sequence). This chain's CDR3 is CASSLGPGASSGNTIYF. CDR3 sequence (DNA): TGTGCCAGCAGCTTGGGGCCAGGGGCCAGCTCTGGAAACACCATATATTTT.

This clone was seen a few times. The gene calls are TRBV13 and TRBJ2-7; 7 bases are a match to TRBD2. The germline V gene has CDR1 PRHDT and CDR2 FYEKMQ (reference sequence). The V segment lost 1 base and the J segment 0 bases; nucleotides outside the gene matches: 12. This CDR3 is built from 18 residues. The CDR3 sequence is CASSLALDLAVSSYEQYF. CDR3 nucleotide sequence: TGTGCCAGCAGCTTAGCGCTTGACCTAGCGGTTAGCTCCTACGAGCAGTACTTC.

This clone was detected once. The chain uses TRBV9 and TRBJ2-7; the D is unclear. In germline, CDR1 is SGDLS, CDR2 YYNGEE. CDR3 length equals 12 residues. The V gene lost 0 bases and the J gene lost 7 bases, with 8 bases spanning the gap. The DNA of the CDR3 is TGTGCCAGCAGCGTAGAATTCGGGGAGCAGTACTTC. Encoded protein: CASSVEFGEQYF.

The genes are TRBV6-6 and TRBJ1-5, with 10 bases lining up with TRBD1. The CDR3 consists of 16 residues. The trim removed 4 bases at V and 3 bases at J, leaving 6 bases unmatched. The germline V gene encodes CDR1 MNHNY and CDR2 SVGAGI (reference sequence). Written as DNA, the CDR3 is TGTGCCAGCAGTTTACTGACAGGGGGCTACAATCAGCCCCAGCATTTT. It encodes CASSLLTGGYNQPQHF.

The chain has TRBV27 and TRBJ1-3; D might be TRBD1 (6 bases). Trimming removed 3 bases at V and 1 base at J, with 7 bases between. Germline V gene sequence: CDR1 MNHEY, CDR2 SMNVEV (reference sequence). CDR3 length: 14 amino acids. CDR3 in amino acids: CASSFRGSGNTIYF. The CDR3 coding sequence is TGTGCCAGCAGTTTTAGGGGGTCTGGAAACACCATATATTTT.

The V call is TRBV27, the J call TRBJ1-1; 9 bases agree with TRBD1. Germline loops: CDR1 MNHEY, CDR2 SMNVEV (reference sequence). V gave up 2 bases and J gave up 5 bases; unmatched junction bases: 9. The CDR3 runs 16 residues. CDR3 nucleotides: TGTGCCAGCAGTTTAATAGGGACAGGGCCAAGGACTGAAGCTTTCTTT. Protein: CASSLIGTGPRTEAFF.

This clone has only one observation. The junction departs from the called germline gene at one end, perhaps through a read error. The chain uses TRBV7-9 and TRBJ2-7; 10 bases are shared with TRBD2. Germline V gene sequence: CDR1 SEHNR, CDR2 FQNEAQ (reference sequence). This CDR3 contains 17 residues. CDR3 loop: CSSSLAPGTSETYEQYF. As DNA, the CDR3 is TGTTCCAGCAGCTTAGCGCCCGGGACTAGCGAGACCTACGAGCAGTACTTC.

The V gene is TRBV5-4, the J gene TRBJ2-5, with D tentatively TRBD1 (6 bases). Between the trimmed V and J ends, which lost 0 bases and 10 bases, there was a span of 16 bases. This CDR3 has 14 residues. The germline V gene encodes CDR1 SGHNT and CDR2 YYREEE (reference sequence). The CDR3 coding sequence is TGTGCCAGCAGCTTGGACGGGACAAGGTTCGGCCAGTACTTC. This encodes CASSLDGTRFGQYF.